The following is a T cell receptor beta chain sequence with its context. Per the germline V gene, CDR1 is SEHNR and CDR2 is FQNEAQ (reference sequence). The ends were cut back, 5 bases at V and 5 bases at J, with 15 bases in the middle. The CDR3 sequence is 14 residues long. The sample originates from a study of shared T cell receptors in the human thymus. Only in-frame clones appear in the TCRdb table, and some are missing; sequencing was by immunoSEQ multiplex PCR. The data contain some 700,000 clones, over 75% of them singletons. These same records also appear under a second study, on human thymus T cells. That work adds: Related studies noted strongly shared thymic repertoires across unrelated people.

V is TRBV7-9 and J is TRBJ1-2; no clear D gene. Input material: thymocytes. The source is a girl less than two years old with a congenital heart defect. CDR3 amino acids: CASSPSDGVYGYTF. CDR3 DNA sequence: TGTGCCAGCAGCCCCAGCGACGGAGTTTATGGCTACACCTTC.